This record concerns one T cell receptor beta chain sequence. Its antigen is unidentified. The assay was immunoSEQ multiplex PCR, and TCRdb's table has in-frame clones only and misses some. The data show around 15,000 clones, approximately 84% seen once. The entry originates in a study of T cell responses to AZD1222 COVID-19 vaccine. Findings and caveats of the study: No repertoire was sampled before or during the peak T cell response, only after it.

CDR3 size: 14 residues. Germline CDR1 MNHEY, CDR2 SVGAGI. V shed 0 bases and J shed 7 bases, with 7 bases lying between them. This material consisted of peripheral blood, taken 28 days after the second AZD1222 dose. The chain couples TRBV6-5 to TRBJ1-6; no definite D call. This receptor was identified in an adult who received the AZD1222 COVID-19 vaccine. This CDR3 is CASSYSADNSPLHF. CDR3 DNA sequence: TGTGCCAGCAGTTACTCAGCAGACAATTCACCCCTCCACTTT.